This passage covers 14 T cell receptor beta chains from one sample sequenced in a study of blood T cell repertoires in COVID-19. Profiling relied on immunoSEQ multiplex PCR, and the TCRdb table lists in-frame clones only, not all of them. The sample lists roughly 66,000 clones, approximately 86% occurring once. The sequencing sample was made of peripheral blood. The receptors were sampled from a man aged 55 to 70 with acute or convalescent COVID-19.

CDR3 in DNA: TGTGCCAGCAGCACCCATGGCGATACGCAGTATTTT. Translating it yields CASSTHGDTQYF. The V gene is TRBV27, the J gene TRBJ2-3, with D unresolved. From germline, CDR1 is MNHEY and CDR2 SMNVEV (reference sequence). The V gene lost 6 bases and the J gene lost 6 bases, with 10 bases spanning the gap. CDR3 length: 12 residues.

The rearrangement uses TRBV7-2 and TRBJ2-7; TRBD2 agrees at 10 bases. This CDR3 spans 16 amino acids. The V segment lost 3 bases and the J segment 6 bases; nucleotides outside the gene matches: 11. CDR1 and CDR2 from the germline V gene are SGHTA and FQGNSA. The CDR3 sequence: CASSLNSGGLMGEQYF. The CDR3 DNA reads TGTGCCAGCAGCTTGAATAGCGGGGGGCTGATGGGCGAGCAGTACTTC. Full variable domain (missing parts from reference TRBV7-2 and TRBJ2-7): GAGVSQSPSNKVTEKGKDVELRCDPISGHTALYWYRQSLGQGLEFLIYFQGNSAPDKSGLPSDRFSAERTGGSVSTLTIQRTQQEDSAVYLCASSLNSGGLMGEQYFGPGTRLTVT.

The CDR3 bases are TGTGCCAGCAGCCCCCGTAGCGGAGATACGCAGTATTTT. Translated: CASSPRSGDTQYF. This chain links TRBV5-4 with TRBJ2-3, with D perhaps TRBD2 (6 bases). The ends were cut back, 4 bases at V and 5 bases at J, with 11 bases in the middle. Germline CDR1 and CDR2: SGHNT and YYREEE (reference sequence). The CDR3 runs 13 residues.

The chain links TRBV29-1 to TRBJ2-1; 8 bases fit TRBD1. Trimming at V came to 3 bases and at J to 2 bases, leaving 6 bases not matched to a gene. There are 15 residues in the CDR3. The germline V gene encodes CDR1 SQVTM and CDR2 ANQGSEA. The CDR3 loop reads CSVEMRTGTYNEQFF. For the CDR3, the DNA is TGCAGCGTTGAGATGAGGACAGGGACCTACAATGAGCAGTTCTTC.

The chain combines TRBV7-2 with TRBJ1-1; 8 bases map to TRBD1. The V and J ends lost 1 base and 7 bases, in that order; junction bases with no gene match: 8. CDR1 and CDR2 (germline): SGHTA, FQGNSA. This CDR3 is 15 amino acids long. The CDR3 DNA sequence: TGTGCCAGCAGCTTAGGAGTCCCTGGACAGGGTGAAGCTTTCTTT. Encoded protein: CASSLGVPGQGEAFF.

This clone was seen more than once but under ten times. V usage is TRBV27 and J usage is TRBJ1-6; 9 bases fit TRBD1. This CDR3 region has 14 residues. Germline trimming cut 7 bases from V and 10 bases from J; bases unmatched to any gene: 8. Germline V CDR1 and CDR2: MNHEY, SMNVEV (reference sequence). The CDR3 is CASTPGTGRSPLHF. The CDR3 region has the DNA TGTGCCAGCACTCCCGGGACAGGGAGATCACCCCTCCACTTT.

V usage is TRBV3-1 (or the pseudogene TRBV3-2) and J usage is TRBJ2-1, with TRBD2 matching over 11 bases. V shed 1 base, J shed 6 bases, and the junction held 5 bases outside the gene matches. The CDR3 totals 16 residues. CDR1 and CDR2 (germline): LGHDT, YNNKEL (reference sequence). The CDR3 protein is CASSQVRLAGPNEQFF. Here the CDR3 DNA reads TGTGCCAGCAGCCAAGTCCGACTAGCGGGGCCCAATGAGCAGTTCTTC.

The rearrangement uses TRBV7-2 and TRBJ2-3; 7 bases fit TRBD1. From germline, CDR1 is SGHTA and CDR2 FQGNSA. The CDR3 covers 14 residues. V was pared by 3 bases and J by 2 bases, with 2 bases of the junction left unmatched. The CDR3 DNA follows: TGTGCCAGCAGCTTTACAGGGGCCACAGATACGCAGTATTTT. It specifies CASSFTGATDTQYF.

The table lists this clone with a few counts. This chain links TRBV4-2 with TRBJ1-2; D is possibly TRBD1 (6 bases). Deletions cut 0 bases from V and 10 bases from J, with 21 bases between. This CDR3 is 16 amino acids long. Germline V CDR1 and CDR2: LGHNA, YNFKEQ. CDR3 protein: CASSQEPRGSLSAYTF. Written as DNA, the CDR3 is TGTGCCAGCAGCCAAGAACCCAGGGGCTCCCTCTCAGCCTACACCTTC.

The chain uses TRBV5-1 and TRBJ2-7; 7 nucleotides match TRBD2. J gave up 1 base and V 6 bases, and 7 bases lay outside the gene matches. CDR1 SGHRS and CDR2 YFSETQ come from the germline V gene. This CDR3 is built from 14 residues. The CDR3: CASKRGTTSYEQYV. In DNA form, the CDR3 reads TGCGCCAGCAAGCGCGGGACTACGTCCTACGAGCAGTACGTC.

The V call is TRBV18, the J call TRBJ2-1; possibly TRBD2 for D (5 bases). This CDR3 is 16 amino acids long. V lost 0 bases and J lost 4, with 13 bases in between. CDR1 and CDR2 (germline): KGHSH, LQKENI. The CDR3: CASSPPVSRGYNEQFF. The CDR3 DNA follows: TGTGCCAGCTCACCACCGGTGAGTCGGGGTTACAATGAGCAGTTCTTC.

This clone was counted a few times. V gene TRBV10-3 combines with J gene TRBJ1-1; D remains unclear. Trimming shortened V by 0 bases and J by 8 bases, and 19 bases separated the two germline ends. From germline, CDR1 is ENHRY and CDR2 SYGVKD. This CDR3 is built from 16 residues. The CDR3 DNA is TGTGCCATCAGTGAGTCAGGAACAGTTGGGCCCAACGAAGCTTTCTTT. As protein: CAISESGTVGPNEAFF.

The rearrangement joins TRBV5-6 to TRBJ1-1; the match to TRBD1 covers 7 bases. Looked up from germline, CDR1 is SGHDT and CDR2 is YYEEEE. V lost 4 bases, J lost 7 bases, and 7 bases stayed unmatched. CDR3 length equals 13 residues. CDR3 protein: CASSLGQRVEAFF. In nucleotides, the CDR3 is TGTGCCAGCAGCCTGGGACAGCGGGTTGAAGCTTTCTTT. Full variable domain (outside the CDR3, taken from reference TRBV5-6 and TRBJ1-1): DAGVTQSPTHLIKTRGQQVTLRCSPKSGHDTVSWYQQALGQGPQFIFQYYEEEERQRGNFPDRFSGHQFPNYSSELNVNALLLGDSALYLCASSLGQRVEAFFGQGTRLTVV.

DNA of the CDR3: TGTGCCAGTAGTTGGGGGGGCAGCCGGGCCAGCAATCAGCCCCAGCATTTT. Protein sequence: CASSWGGSRASNQPQHF. The rearrangement links TRBV19 to TRBJ1-5; TRBD1 might be the D (6 bases). Germline assignment: CDR1 LNHDA and CDR2 SQIVND (reference sequence). CDR3 length: 17 residues. The V and J ends lost 5 bases and 1 base respectively, with 18 bases between them. Based on the CDR3 plus reference TRBV19 and TRBJ1-5, the full variable domain is DGGITQSPKYLFRKEGQNVTLSCEQNLNHDAMYWYRQDPGQGLRLIYYSQIVNDFQKGDIAEGYSVSREKKESFPLTVTSAQKNPTAFYLCASSWGGSRASNQPQHFGDGTRLSIL.